Shown below are 5 T cell receptor beta chains from a single sample sequenced in a study of vaccination effects on CD4 cells after COVID-19. Libraries were prepared by immunoSEQ multiplex PCR; TCRdb keeps only in-frame clonotypes and omits some of them. The repertoire consists of tens of thousands of clones, with 73% occurring once and the leading ten covering about 2%. After around 10 days in culture, the CD4+ T cells were isolated. It was two doses of either the BNT162b2 or mRNA-1273 vaccine that participants received. What these receptors recognize is not known. Sequenced material: CD4+ T cells from PBMCs cultured without peptide, taken after COVID-19 vaccination. The receptors shown here come from a human donor who received a COVID-19 vaccine.

The DNA of the CDR3 is TGTGCCAGCAGAACTAGCGGGGGGGCCAATGAGCAGTTCTTC. Amino acid sequence: CASRTSGGANEQFF. This chain joins TRBV11-2 and TRBJ2-1, with 13 positions matching TRBD2. The CDR3 sequence is 14 residues long. Germline CDR1 reads SGHAT; CDR2 reads FQNNGV. The V and J ends lost 6 bases and 6 bases, in that order; junction bases with no gene match: 2.

The CDR3 DNA reads TGTGCCAGCAGTTTAGGATCTTGGCAGGGTATTGAGACCCAGTACTTC. It is translated as CASSLGSWQGIETQYF. The genes are TRBV27 and TRBJ2-5, with a weak D call TRBD1 (5 bases). There are 16 residues in the CDR3. V lost 2 bases to trimming and J lost 5 bases, with 18 bases between them. Germline CDR1 is MNHEY and CDR2 is SMNVEV (reference sequence).

This clone has more than one count but fewer than ten. The rearrangement links TRBV6-1 to TRBJ1-5; D not certain. The ends were cut back, 2 bases at V and 1 base at J, with 15 bases in the middle. Germline CDR1 and CDR2: MNHNS and SASEGT. This CDR3 region has 17 residues. The CDR3 coding sequence is TGTGCCAGCAGTGAATCAGGACCTCCCCAGAGCAATCAGCCCCAGCATTTT. Amino acids: CASSESGPPQSNQPQHF.

The chain recombines TRBV5-1 with TRBJ2-6, with TRBD1 matching over 9 bases. The CDR3 totals 17 residues. Trimming at V came to 0 bases and at J to 1 base, leaving 2 bases not matched to a gene. The germline CDR1 and CDR2 sequences are SGHRS and YFSETQ. The DNA of the CDR3 is TGCGCCAGCAGCTTGGGACAGGGGGATTCTGGGGCCAACGTCCTGACTTTC. Its protein is CASSLGQGDSGANVLTF.

This sequence joins TRBV5-6 and TRBJ1-2; D gene unclear. The CDR3 is 13 amino acids. V was shortened by 0 bases and J by 0 bases, with 3 bases between the two germline ends. Germline assignment: CDR1 SGHDT and CDR2 YYEEEE. The chain's CDR3 is CASSLETNYGYTF. CDR3 nucleotides: TGTGCCAGCAGCTTGGAAACTAACTATGGCTACACCTTC.